Below, 8 T cell receptor beta chains from the same sample are listed, as sequenced in a study of T cells after yellow fever vaccination. MiXCR was run by TCRdb on the 5' RACE reads, yielding one entry per CDR3 protein. The sample consists of about 340,000 distinct CDR3 sequences, approximately 12% of them appearing once. The sequenced sample was CD4+ T cells sorted from PBMCs, obtained 15 days after the yellow fever booster vaccination. Source of these receptors: a young man who received the YFV17D yellow fever vaccine.

In this sample, this clonotype turned up many times. The chain joins TRBV27 to TRBJ1-4; D is unclear. The germline V and J ends were trimmed by 4 bases and 4 bases, with 1 base remaining between them. The CDR3 totals 11 residues. The germline V gene has CDR1 MNHEY and CDR2 SMNVEV (reference sequence). The CDR3 region has the DNA TGTGCCAGCAGTTATAATGAAAAACTGTTTTTT. Its protein is CASSYNEKLFF. Full variable domain (outside the CDR3, taken from reference TRBV27 and TRBJ1-4): EAQVTQNPRYLITVTGKKLTVTCSQNMNHEYMSWYRQDPGLGLRQIYYSMNVEVTDKGDVPEGYKVSRKEKRNFPLILESPSPNQTSLYFCASSYNEKLFFGSGTQLSVL.

This clonotype was recorded a few times. The chain has TRBV7-9 and TRBJ1-6, with a tentative D call TRBD1 (6 bases). V lost 1 base to trimming and J lost 10 bases, with 11 bases between them. CDR3 length: 14 residues. CDR1 is SEHNR and CDR2 is FQNEAQ in the germline V gene (reference sequence). This chain's CDR3 is CASSLEGGQSPLHF. CDR3 in DNA: TGTGCCAGCAGCTTAGAGGGGGGGCAATCACCCCTCCACTTT.

The chain has TRBV7-3 and TRBJ2-7, with TRBD1 as a possible D gene (5 bases). The V end was cut by 2 bases, the J end by 1 base, with 6 bases between. The CDR3 is 13 amino acids. Germline CDR1 reads SGHTA; CDR2 reads FQGTGA. The chain's CDR3 is CASSLSGSYEQYF. CDR3 nucleotide sequence: TGTGCCAGCAGCTTATCAGGGTCCTACGAGCAGTACTTC.

This clonotype was seen a few times. V and J are TRBV6-2 or TRBV6-3 and TRBJ1-1; maybe TRBD1 (5 bases). V was trimmed by 2 bases and J by 4 bases, leaving 8 bases between them. This CDR3 region has 13 residues. Germline values: CDR1 MNHEY, CDR2 SVGEGT. CDR3 sequence: CASSYQGGTEAFF. As DNA, the CDR3 is TGTGCCAGCAGTTACCAGGGAGGCACTGAAGCTTTCTTT.

The chain carries TRBV2 and TRBJ2-3; 8 bases match TRBD2. The CDR3 totals 14 residues. V trimming: 11 bases; J trimming: 2 bases; junction bases outside the gene matches: 9. CDR1 and CDR2 from the germline V gene are SNHLY and FYNNEI. For the CDR3, the DNA is TGTGCCGGGGTAGCGGGGTCCTTCACAGATACGCAGTATTTT. The encoded protein is CAGVAGSFTDTQYF.

The V and J genes are TRBV19 and TRBJ2-2, with TRBD1 matching over 9 bases. The CDR3 is 17 residues long. V was pared by 5 bases and J by 6 bases, with 13 bases of the junction left unmatched. CDR1 and CDR2 (germline): LNHDA, SQIVND (reference sequence). The CDR3 sequence: CASSSGQGLRGAGELFF. CDR3 nucleotide sequence: TGTGCCAGTAGTTCCGGACAGGGGTTGAGAGGCGCCGGGGAGCTGTTTTTT.

This clonotype showed up many times. The chain uses TRBV5-5 and TRBJ1-6; D is unresolved. V lost 3 bases, J lost 0 bases, and 4 bases lay in between. In germline, CDR1 is SGHKS, CDR2 YYEKEE (reference sequence). The CDR3 extends over 14 amino acids. CDR3: CASSWGSYNSPLHF. For the CDR3, the DNA is TGTGCCAGCAGCTGGGGCTCCTATAATTCACCCCTCCACTTT.

The table lists this clonotype with a few counts. J is TRBJ2-3 and V is TRBV20-1; 9 nucleotides align to TRBD2. The V gene's germline CDR1 is DFQATT and CDR2 SNEGSKA (reference sequence). V was clipped by 4 bases and J by 4 bases; unmatched bases: 12. The CDR3 sequence is 16 residues long. The CDR3 DNA is TGCAGTGCTACGGGGACTAGCTACCGGCTGGCAGATACGCAGTATTTT. It is translated as CSATGTSYRLADTQYF.